The present T cell receptor (beta chain) was sequenced within a study of memory CD4+ T cells and cytomegalovirus serostatus. The sort gate was single viable CD3+CD4+CD8-CD45RO+ cells for memory CD4+ T cells. Worth noting for this clone: At the DNA level, this CDR3 is encoded by other sequences in the same sample as well.

Looked up from germline, CDR1 is SQVTM and CDR2 is ANQGSEA. CDR3 size: 14 residues. The table came from immunoSEQ multiplex PCR; TCRdb's copy has only in-frame clones and leaves some out. The data hold about 82,000 clones, with 80% observed a single time. This receptor was identified in an adult in good health and CMV-seronegative. The sequenced material came from memory CD4+ T cells from blood. V gene TRBV29-1 combines with J gene TRBJ1-2; maybe TRBD1 (6 bases). As DNA, the CDR3 is TGCAGTGTTTCAGCCGTACAGGGATTCGATGGCTACACCTTC. Protein product: CSVSAVQGFDGYTF.